This is a list of T cell receptor beta chains from one sample in a study of blood T cell repertoires in COVID-19. This table comes from immunoSEQ multiplex PCR, and its TCRdb copy is limited to in-frame clones, with some not included. The sample lists about 130,000 clones, roughly four fifths occurring once. The specimen was peripheral blood. These receptor sequences come from a man between 40 and 49 years old with active or convalescent COVID-19. Both conserved end residues are part of each CDR3. Each record gives: J gene, V gene, clone size, D gene, CDR3 protein, CDR3 DNA. The D gene is left open where the match is weak. Not all rows give a size; the values are once, few, many and, for expanded clones, a class.

TRBJ2-2 TRBV14 - - CASSSRGGNTGELFF TGTGCCAGCAGCTCCCGAGGGGGAAACACCGGGGAGCTGTTTTTT
TRBJ2-7 TRBV6-1 - TRBD1 CASSEGTGGSYEQYF TGTGCCAGCAGTGAAGGGACAGGGGGCTCCTACGAGCAGTACTTC
TRBJ1-2 TRBV29-1 - TRBD1 CSVGPTNRGFYGYTF TGCAGCGTTGGCCCCACTAACAGGGGGTTCTATGGCTACACCTTC
TRBJ1-4 TRBV14 - TRBD1 CASSQGRQGVSNEKLFF TGTGCCAGCAGCCAGGGAAGACAGGGGGTGTCTAATGAAAAACTGTTTTTT
TRBJ1-1 TRBV7-2 - TRBD1 CASSVTGVNTEAFF TGTGCCAGCAGCGTCACAGGGGTGAACACTGAAGCTTTCTTT
TRBJ2-5 TRBV7-2 - - CASSSGQLDFQETQYF TGTGCCAGCAGCTCCGGTCAATTGGACTTCCAAGAGACCCAGTACTTC
TRBJ2-7 TRBV18 few TRBD2 CASSPGIAGGQYEQYF TGTGCCAGCTCACCAGGCATCGCGGGGGGGCAATACGAGCAGTACTTC
TRBJ2-3 TRBV27 - TRBD2 CASSEVRAGGTDTQYF TGTGCCAGCAGTGAGGTACGGGCGGGGGGCACAGATACGCAGTATTTT
TRBJ2-4 TRBV23-1 - - CASRGSGGTAKNIQYF TGCGCCAGCAGGGGAAGTGGGGGGACCGCCAAAAACATTCAGTACTTC
TRBJ2-4 TRBV5-1 - TRBD1 CASSSTGTGGKNIQYF TGCGCCAGCAGCTCTACCGGGACAGGAGGCAAAAACATTCAGTACTTC
TRBJ2-7 TRBV4-2 - TRBD2 CASSPLGRWEGEQYF TGTGCCAGCAGCCCCCTGGGCAGGTGGGAGGGGGAGCAGTACTTC
TRBJ1-6 TRBV9 - - CASSVSGDKNSPLHF TGTGCCAGCAGCGTATCAGGGGACAAGAATTCACCCCTCCACTTT
TRBJ2-7 TRBV11-2 - - CASSLEQGMAYEQYF TGTGCCAGCAGCTTGGAACAGGGTATGGCATACGAGCAGTACTTC
TRBJ1-4 TRBV3-1/TRBV3-2 - - CASSQDRGGREKLFF TGTGCCAGCAGCCAAGATAGGGGGGGTCGGGAAAAACTGTTTTTT
TRBJ2-1 TRBV11-3 - TRBD2 CASSVQPGLADYNEQFF TGTGCCAGCAGCGTCCAACCGGGACTAGCGGACTACAATGAGCAGTTCTTC
TRBJ2-1 TRBV5-1 - - CASSFGRGNEQFF TGCGCCAGCAGCTTCGGTCGCGGCAATGAGCAGTTCTTC
TRBJ2-6 TRBV3-1/TRBV3-2 - TRBD1 CASSQDVLRQGAYGANVLTF TGTGCCAGCAGCCAAGACGTCTTACGACAGGGGGCATATGGGGCCAACGTCCTGACTTTC
TRBJ1-6 TRBV27 - - CASGADLLPLHF TGTGCCAGCGGGGCTGACTTATTGCCCCTCCACTTT
TRBJ2-2 TRBV6-2/TRBV6-3 few TRBD1 CASSPSGGRGAGELFF TGTGCCAGCAGTCCATCAGGGGGCAGAGGGGCCGGGGAGCTGTTTTTT
TRBJ2-1 TRBV24-1 - TRBD2 CATSDPGSSGGAFEQFF TGTGCCACCAGTGATCCCGGGAGTAGCGGGGGGGCCTTTGAGCAGTTCTTC
TRBJ2-7 TRBV19 - TRBD1 CASGQAYEQYF TGTGCCAGTGGACAGGCCTACGAGCAGTACTTC
TRBJ2-7 TRBV7-2 - TRBD1 CASSLDRGRYEQYF TGTGCCAGCAGCTTAGACAGGGGACGGTACGAGCAGTACTTC
TRBJ1-1 TRBV25-1 - TRBD1 CASSGQGHTEAFF TGTGCCAGCAGTGGACAGGGGCACACTGAAGCTTTCTTT
TRBJ1-1 TRBV12-3/TRBV12-4 - - CASTLGDSSGAFF TGTGCCAGCACCTTGGGGGACTCCTCCGGAGCTTTCTTT
TRBJ2-7 TRBV6-5 - TRBD1 CASSYGGQGAYEQYF TGTGCCAGCAGTTACGGGGGACAGGGGGCCTACGAGCAGTACTTC
TRBJ2-1 TRBV29-1 - - CSPRDNQNNEQFF TGCAGCCCCCGGGACAATCAAAACAATGAGCAGTTCTTC
TRBJ1-2 TRBV2 - - CASSVEFSGANYGYTF TGTGCCAGCAGTGTAGAGTTTTCGGGAGCTAACTATGGCTACACCTTC
TRBJ2-1 TRBV2 - TRBD1 CASKQGKDEQFF TGTGCCAGCAAACAGGGGAAAGATGAGCAGTTCTTC
TRBJ1-2 TRBV19 - - CASISMGASTYGYTF TGTGCCAGTATCTCCATGGGGGCTTCGACATATGGCTACACCTTC
TRBJ1-1 TRBV6-5 - - CASTSQGVGNTEAFF TGTGCCAGCACCTCTCAGGGTGTGGGGAACACTGAAGCTTTCTTT
TRBJ1-1 TRBV10-3 - - CAISPAGTGDTEAFF TGTGCCATCAGTCCCGCCGGGACTGGGGACACTGAAGCTTTCTTT
TRBJ1-5 TRBV2 - TRBD1 CASSPDREWDQPQHF TGTGCCAGCAGCCCGGACAGGGAGTGGGATCAGCCCCAGCATTTT
TRBJ1-5 TRBV21-1 - - CASSKGRGDNQPQHF TGTGCCAGCAGCAAAGGCAGGGGGGACAATCAGCCCCAGCATTTT
TRBJ2-1 TRBV9 - TRBD2 CASSGLAVNEQFF TGTGCCAGCAGTGGGCTAGCGGTAAATGAGCAGTTCTTC
TRBJ1-2 TRBV29-1 - TRBD1 CSVEDEGDRHYGYTF TGCAGCGTTGAAGATGAAGGGGACAGACACTATGGCTACACCTTC
TRBJ1-3 TRBV7-3 - - CASSLTAGSGNTIYF TGTGCCAGCAGCTTAACGGCGGGTTCTGGAAACACCATATATTTT
TRBJ1-6 TRBV5-4 once TRBD1 CASSLGQGIEFSPLHF TGTGCCAGCAGCTTAGGACAGGGGATCGAATTCTCACCCCTCCACTTT
TRBJ2-7 TRBV29-1 - TRBD2 CLGGGAYEQYF TGCCTGGGGGGGGGAGCTTACGAGCAGTACTTC
TRBJ1-2 TRBV7-2 - TRBD1 CASSRDRANYGYTF TGTGCCAGCAGCCGGGACAGAGCAAACTATGGCTACACCTTC
TRBJ2-7 TRBV7-2 - TRBD1 CASSSRQGGYEQYF TGTGCCAGCAGTTCCCGACAGGGGGGGTACGAGCAGTACTTC
TRBJ2-2 TRBV9 - TRBD2 CASSAGGTSEGTGELFF TGTGCCAGCAGCGCTGGAGGGACTAGCGAAGGGACCGGGGAGCTGTTTTTT
TRBJ2-3 TRBV2 - TRBD2 CASSDWLAGGNTDTQYF TGTGCCAGCAGTGATTGGCTAGCGGGGGGGAACACAGATACGCAGTATTTT
TRBJ1-2 TRBV27 - TRBD1 CASSLNTGGGYGYTF TGTGCCAGCAGTTTGAACACAGGGGGTGGGTATGGCTACACCTTC
TRBJ2-1 TRBV4-1 - - CASSFLSDEQFF TGCGCCAGCAGTTTCTTATCCGATGAGCAGTTCTTC
TRBJ1-2 TRBV5-4 - - CASSLARDNYGYTF TGTGCCAGCAGCTTGGCCAGGGATAACTATGGCTACACCTTC
TRBJ1-3 TRBV5-6 - - CASSWKTAGNTIYF TGTGCCAGCAGCTGGAAGACAGCCGGAAACACCATATATTTT
TRBJ2-3 TRBV5-1 - TRBD1 CASSFGTALDTQYF TGCGCCAGCAGCTTCGGGACAGCCTTAGATACGCAGTATTTT
TRBJ2-3 TRBV7-6 - - CASSSGSATSTDTQYF TGTGCCAGCAGCTCGGGTTCGGCGACTAGCACAGATACGCAGTATTTT
TRBJ2-2 TRBV11-2 - - CASRSGNRPLVTGELFF TGTGCCAGCAGATCAGGCAATCGGCCCCTCGTCACCGGGGAGCTGTTTTTT
TRBJ1-2 TRBV6-1 - TRBD1 CASSEKYRGESGYTF TGTGCCAGCAGTGAAAAATACAGGGGGGAAAGTGGCTACACCTTC
TRBJ1-1 TRBV9 once TRBD1 CASSVTGTTEAFF TGTGCCAGCAGCGTGACAGGGACCACTGAAGCTTTCTTT
TRBJ1-2 TRBV30 - TRBD1 CAWFYRGMANYGYTF TGTGCCTGGTTTTACAGGGGGATGGCTAACTATGGCTACACCTTC
TRBJ1-5 TRBV19 - TRBD1 CASSIPSKTGDNQPQHF TGTGCCAGTAGTATCCCCTCGAAGACAGGGGACAATCAGCCCCAGCATTTT
TRBJ2-7 TRBV6-5 - TRBD2 CASSSGGTTYEQYF TGTGCCAGCAGTAGCGGGGGAACAACCTACGAGCAGTACTTC
TRBJ2-3 TRBV10-3 - TRBD2 CAIKASGGLLTDTQYF TGTGCCATCAAGGCTAGCGGGGGCCTACTCACAGATACGCAGTATTTT